The 13 T cell receptor beta chains below were found in one sample sequenced in a study of spatial heterogeneity in lung cancer. TCRdb re-derived calls from the 5' RACE reads in MiXCR, one entry per CDR3 protein. In the table there are 110,000 or so distinct CDR3 sequences, 10% to 12% of which are singletons. Regarding time point: blood at routine non-recurrence follow-up after resection. The material sequenced was PBMCs, taken at follow-up. The receptor source for this set is a female donor with early-stage non-small cell lung cancer.

This clonotype has a count of ten or more. V usage is TRBV4-3 and J usage is TRBJ2-4; D call uncertain. The germline CDR1 and CDR2 sequences are LGHNA and YSLEER. Between the trimmed V and J ends, which lost 0 bases and 1 base, there was a span of 13 bases. The CDR3 contains 17 residues. Written as DNA, the CDR3 is TGCGCCAGCAGCCAAGATCGGGCACATCCTGCCAAAAACATTCAGTACTTC. Translation gives CASSQDRAHPAKNIQYF.

V is TRBV12-3 or TRBV12-4 and J is TRBJ1-1, with a weak D call TRBD1 (6 bases). The V and J ends lost 3 bases and 1 base respectively, with 9 bases between them. CDR3 length: 14 residues. The CDR3 sequence: CASSFGGRNTEAFF. DNA of the CDR3: TGTGCCAGCAGTTTCGGGGGGCGGAACACTGAAGCTTTCTTT.

This rearrangement joins TRBV11-3 to TRBJ2-7; 7 bases are shared with TRBD1. The CDR3 spans 15 residues. With 7 bases clipped from V and 3 bases from J, the junction kept 12 bases outside the gene matches. Germline-derived CDR1 and CDR2 are SGHNT and YENEEA. CDR3 nucleotide sequence: TGTGCCAGCAAGACAGGGACAAGCTTTCTCTACGAGCAGTACTTC. This encodes CASKTGTSFLYEQYF.

Many counts were recorded for this clonotype. V gene TRBV3-1 combines with J gene TRBJ1-4, with D unclear. The CDR3 has 16 amino acids. The germline V gene has CDR1 LGHDT and CDR2 YNNKEL (reference sequence). The V end was cut by 1 base, the J end by 2 bases, with 11 bases between. CDR3 region: CASSQGVTVTNEKLFF. The CDR3 DNA sequence: TGTGCCAGCAGCCAAGGAGTAACCGTTACTAATGAAAAACTGTTTTTT.

V and J are TRBV5-1 and TRBJ2-1; 8 bases line up with TRBD2. Germline V gene lookup returns CDR1 SGHRS and CDR2 YFSETQ. This CDR3 spans 15 amino acids. Trimming cost V 0 bases and J 4 bases; bases outside gene matches: 3. CDR3 sequence: CASSLGLASYNEQFF. The CDR3 DNA reads as TGCGCCAGCAGCTTGGGACTAGCGTCTTACAATGAGCAGTTCTTC.

This clonotype was seen a few times. CDR3 amino acids: CAWSGEYSGRGKNIQYF. For the CDR3, the DNA is TGTGCCTGGAGTGGGGAATATAGCGGGAGGGGCAAAAACATTCAGTACTTC. The chain joins TRBV30 to TRBJ2-4, with 11 positions matching TRBD2. The ends lost 1 base at V and 3 bases at J; junction bases unmatched: 8. The CDR3 contains 17 residues. CDR1 is GTSNPN, CDR2 SVGIG, per germline (reference sequence). The full variable domain, in which reference TRBV30 and TRBJ2-4 provide the parts outside the CDR3, is SQTIHQWPATLVQPVGSPLSLECTVEGTSNPNLYWYRQAAGRGLQLLFYSVGIGQISSEVPQNLSASRPQDRQFILSSKKLLLSDSGFYLCAWSGEYSGRGKNIQYFGAGTRLSVL.

The table lists this clonotype with a few counts. The CDR3 reads CASSLPRDQYNEQFF. The CDR3 DNA is TGTGCCAGCAGCTTGCCCCGGGACCAATACAATGAGCAGTTCTTC. The rearrangement uses TRBV5-4 and TRBJ2-1, with D perhaps matching TRBD1 or TRBD2 (5 bases each). The V and J ends lost 1 base and 4 bases respectively, with 12 bases between them. CDR1 is SGHNT and CDR2 is YYREEE in the germline V gene (reference sequence). CDR3 length equals 15 residues.

CDR3 loop: CASSSFRRAVAGELFF. In DNA form, the CDR3 reads TGTGCCAGCAGTTCATTCAGGAGGGCGGTAGCTGGGGAGCTGTTTTTT. The V call is TRBV28, the J call TRBJ2-2; maybe TRBD2 (6 bases). This CDR3 is built from 16 residues. Germline CDR1 and CDR2: MDHEN and SYDVKM. V was clipped by 4 bases and J by 8 bases, with 20 bases between them.

The chain carries TRBV6-2 or TRBV6-3 and TRBJ1-5, with a tentative D call TRBD1 (5 bases). V lost 0 bases and J lost 9, with 18 bases in between. The CDR3 contains 16 residues. CDR1 is MNHEY, CDR2 SVGEGT, per germline. This chain's CDR3 is CASSYSTHGGNAPQHF. CDR3 nucleotides: TGTGCCAGCAGTTACTCGACCCACGGGGGGAACGCGCCCCAGCATTTT.

In this sample, this clonotype turned up many times. The V and J genes are TRBV28 and TRBJ2-7; TRBD2 agrees at 7 bases. This CDR3 region has 15 residues. Per the germline V gene, CDR1 is MDHEN and CDR2 is SYDVKM. V lost 9 bases to trimming and J lost 3 bases; unmatched junction nucleotides: 14. CDR3 sequence reads: CASLTQASGYYEQYF. The CDR3 nucleotides are TGTGCCAGTCTCACCCAGGCTAGCGGATACTACGAGCAGTACTTC.

This clonotype was seen repeatedly, ten times or more. The V gene is TRBV12-3 or TRBV12-4, the J gene TRBJ1-3, with D perhaps TRBD1 (5 bases). Trimming shortened V by 3 bases and J by 1 base, and 7 bases separated the two germline ends. The CDR3 length is 14 residues. The CDR3 nucleotides read TGTGCCAGCAGTTTTGGGGGATCTGGAAACACCATATATTTT. Amino acid sequence: CASSFGGSGNTIYF.

The V gene is TRBV2, the J gene TRBJ2-7, with 11 bases identical to TRBD2. The CDR3 contains 14 residues. From germline, CDR1 is SNHLY and CDR2 FYNNEI. V dropped 4 bases and J dropped 6; count of bases not matched to a gene: 5. CDR3 sequence (DNA): TGTGCCAGCAGTGGCGAGACTAGCGGGACCGAGCAGTACTTC. Its translation: CASSGETSGTEQYF.

This clonotype was observed a handful of times. The V and J genes are TRBV11-1 and TRBJ2-5; D call uncertain. The CDR3 covers 13 residues. The germline V and J ends were trimmed by 3 bases and 1 base, with 6 bases remaining between them. Per germline, CDR1 SGHAT and CDR2 FQDESV (reference sequence). The CDR3 reads CASSFGPQETQYF. DNA for the CDR3: TGTGCCAGCAGCTTTGGACCCCAAGAGACCCAGTACTTC.